This is a list of T cell receptor beta chains from one sample in a study of T cell repertoires in cytomegalovirus infection. TCRdb called the reads again in MiXCR, with one record for every CDR3 protein. The data show 370,000 or so distinct CDR3 sequences, nearly 35% seen once. Their antigens are not known. The material was cultured PBMCs, obtained from culture after CMV antigen stimulation. These receptors were taken from a human donor in good health (CMV status not recorded). Some clones in this sample may be carry-over from other donors' samples. CDR3s leave out the opening cysteine and the closing phenylalanine or tryptophan.

>TRBJ2-3|TRBV4-1
ASRLEGGTDTQY
>TRBJ2-3|TRBV20-1
SALPGTLSTDTQY
>TRBJ1-3|TRBV29-1
SAVGGSGNTIY
>TRBJ2-5|TRBV7-2
ASSNGIQETQY
>TRBJ2-1|TRBV9
ASSVGGTSGYVLF
>TRBJ1-6|TRBV7-8
ASSPNRVDSPLH
>TRBJ2-7|TRBV27
ASSLRQGGPYEQY
>TRBJ2-1|TRBV4-3
ASSPGGLNNEQF
>TRBJ2-5|TRBV19
ASSIRETQY
>TRBJ2-1|TRBV7-2
ASSLGLAGATYNEQF
>TRBJ2-3|TRBV7-2
ASSLTRQDTQY
>TRBJ2-7|TRBV4-1
ASSHNSHYEQY
>TRBJ2-7|TRBV12-3/TRBV12-4
ASSLLLFEQY
>TRBJ1-1|TRBV28
ASITGRPRTGAF
>TRBJ1-1|TRBV7-9
ASSSVGQGASKNTEAF
>TRBJ1-2|TRBV28
ASSSANNYGYT
>TRBJ2-1|TRBV7-2
ASSLSGLAGAPPYNEQF
>TRBJ1-2|TRBV12-3/TRBV12-4
ATNRAYYGYT
>TRBJ2-3|TRBV7-2
ASSSSRGTDTQY
>TRBJ1-5|TRBV5-6
ASSPRMLPGQHRPQPQH
>TRBJ2-1|TRBV2
ASTGTNLLNEQF
>TRBJ2-7|TRBV7-2
ASSLGTSGLGYEQY
>TRBJ1-5|TRBV27
ASSLSRWGDANQPQH
>TRBJ2-1|TRBV20-1
SANIGVLAEGEF
>TRBJ2-5|TRBV6-8
ASSYRVLAGGSNGETQY
>TRBJ2-1|TRBV20-1
SARVPGLVYNEQF
>TRBJ2-7|TRBV27
ASSSVGESPYEQY
>TRBJ2-1|TRBV7-3
ASSQRWDYNEQF
>TRBJ1-5|TRBV29-1
SGSSGGNQPQH
>TRBJ1-1|TRBV29-1
SVSCSGLNTEAF
>TRBJ2-2|TRBV12-3/TRBV12-4
ASSSGTSGRGLTGELF
>TRBJ2-7|TRBV27
ASSPWDSSYEQY
>TRBJ1-2|TRBV19
ASSIARASGGYT